Each of the 8 T cell receptor beta chains below was sequenced from the same sample in a study of shared clonotypes between healthy human individuals. Profiling relied on immunoSEQ multiplex PCR, and the TCRdb table lists in-frame clones only, not all of them. The sample lists about 680,000 clones; 72% were seen once. The sequenced sample consisted of memory CD4+ T cells sorted from blood. Subset meaning: CD45RA-negative fraction. These receptors were obtained from a woman in her twenties or thirties in good health.

This clone appeared a few times. V is TRBV7-6 and J is TRBJ2-2; 7 nucleotides match TRBD2. The CDR3 spans 15 residues. Germline assignment: CDR1 SGHVS and CDR2 FNYEAQ. J lost 7 bases, V lost 5 bases, and 10 bases had no gene match. The CDR3 bases are TGTGCCAGCAGCATCCGGGGCGGGAGTAACGGGGAGCTGTTTTTT. Translated: CASSIRGGSNGELFF.

The genes are TRBV5-1 and TRBJ2-3; 15 bases match TRBD2. J lost 3 bases, V lost 4 bases, and 15 bases had no gene match. CDR1 is SGHRS, CDR2 YFSETQ, per germline. This CDR3 is 20 amino acids long. The CDR3 DNA reads TGCGCCAGCAGCAAGATCCCGGGACTAGCGGGAGGCTCCGGGACAGATACGCAGTATTTT. Protein: CASSKIPGLAGGSGTDTQYF. Based on the CDR3 plus reference TRBV5-1 and TRBJ2-3, the full variable domain is KAGVTQTPRYLIKTRGQQVTLSCSPISGHRSVSWYQQTPGQGLQFLFEYFSETQRNKGNFPGRFSGRQFSNSRSEMNVSTLELGDSALYLCASSKIPGLAGGSGTDTQYFGPGTRLTVL.

This chain uses TRBV11-1 with TRBJ2-3; D not resolved. Trimming took off 4 bases at V and 0 bases at J, with 14 bases between the two ends. Per germline, CDR1 SGHAT and CDR2 FQDESV (reference sequence). CDR3 length: 16 residues. CDR3 in DNA: TGTGCCAGCAGCTCGGCACATAATCCTAGCACAGATACGCAGTATTTT. Protein product: CASSSAHNPSTDTQYF.

To note about this clone: The same CDR3 is also encoded by other DNA sequences in this sample. V gene TRBV10-2 combines with J gene TRBJ1-1, with a weak D call TRBD1 (6 bases). This CDR3 is built from 13 residues. Trimming took off 5 bases at V and 1 base at J, with 8 bases between the two ends. The germline V gene encodes CDR1 WSHSY and CDR2 SAAADI. CDR3 DNA: TGCGCCAGCAGTCCGACAGGGAACACTGAAGCTTTCTTT. It codes for CASSPTGNTEAFF.

This chain connects TRBV7-9 to TRBJ2-3; 12 bases are a match to TRBD2. CDR1 and CDR2 from the germline V gene are SEHNR and FQNEAQ (reference sequence). CDR3 length equals 16 residues. The V gene end was trimmed by 1 base and the J gene end by 4 bases; junction bases not matched to a gene: 3. CDR3 residues: CASSLGLAGGADTQYF. The CDR3 DNA is TGTGCCAGCAGCTTAGGGCTAGCGGGAGGGGCAGATACGCAGTATTTT.

This clone was recorded a few times. The same CDR3 can be traced to other DNA sequences in this sample. The chain combines TRBV5-1 with TRBJ2-3, with D possibly TRBD1 on 6 matching bases. V lost 2 bases to trimming and J lost 7 bases, with 11 bases between them. Germline values: CDR1 SGHRS, CDR2 YFSETQ. The CDR3 extends over 13 amino acids. CDR3 bases: TGCGCCAGCAGCTTTGGGCAGGGGAATACGCAGTATTTT. It specifies CASSFGQGNTQYF.

The rearrangement uses TRBV13 and TRBJ2-3; D is possibly TRBD2 (5 bases). Germline V gene data show CDR1 as PRHDT and CDR2 as FYEKMQ (reference sequence). The CDR3 has 16 amino acids. With 5 bases removed from V and 3 bases from J, the gap between germline ends came to 18 bases. In DNA form, the CDR3 reads TGTGCCAGCAGCATCCTAGGTAGGAGGCGAACAGATACGCAGTATTTT. This sequence encodes CASSILGRRRTDTQYF. The full variable domain, its missing parts supplied by reference TRBV13 and TRBJ2-3, is AAGVIQSPRHLIKEKRETATLKCYPIPRHDTVYWYQQGPGQDPQFLISFYEKMQSDKGSIPDRFSAQQFSDYHSELNMSSLELGDSALYFCASSILGRRRTDTQYFGPGTRLTVL.

This clone was counted once. The sample contains more than one DNA sequence encoding this CDR3. The V call is TRBV28, the J call TRBJ2-7, with no clear D. The CDR3 extends over 11 amino acids. The germline V gene encodes CDR1 MDHEN and CDR2 SYDVKM. Trimming shortened V by 6 bases and J by 4 bases, and 7 bases separated the two germline ends. The CDR3: CASSYYYEQYF. DNA for the CDR3: TGTGCCAGCAGCTACTATTACGAGCAGTACTTC.